Listed here are 32 T cell receptor beta chains from one sample, sequenced in a study of blood T cell repertoires in COVID-19. Clones were sequenced by immunoSEQ multiplex PCR, and TCRdb holds only the in-frame ones, with some missing. There are around 40,000 clones in the sample; approximately 85% occur only once, and around 15% lies in the top ten. Sequenced material: peripheral blood. These receptors were obtained from a human donor in a cohort sampled during active COVID-19.

V usage is TRBV11-2 and J usage is TRBJ2-1, with 10 bases that match TRBD2. The CDR3 length is 15 residues. Germline V CDR1 and CDR2: SGHAT, FQNNGV. The J segment lost 10 bases and the V segment lost 2 bases, leaving 8 bases of the junction unmatched. CDR3: CASSLWPAGGREQFF. CDR3 bases: TGTGCCAGCAGCTTATGGCCAGCGGGGGGGCGAGAGCAGTTCTTC.

The rearrangement links TRBV7-3 to TRBJ1-5; D ambiguous. Germline CDR1 and CDR2: SGHTA and FQGTGA. This CDR3 spans 13 amino acids. The germline V and J ends were trimmed by 3 bases and 5 bases, with 8 bases remaining between them. CDR3 coding DNA: TGTGCCAGCAGCTTTCGCGCGGATCAGCCCCAGCATTTT. Protein product: CASSFRADQPQHF.

This clone was counted only a few times. The CDR3 spells CASSLGLGNTIYF. The DNA of the CDR3 is TGCGCCAGCAGCTTGGGACTTGGAAACACCATATATTTT. J is TRBJ1-3 and V is TRBV5-1; D is unresolved. With 0 bases removed from V and 3 bases from J, the gap between germline ends came to 4 bases. The CDR3 is made up of 13 amino acids. CDR1 is SGHRS, CDR2 YFSETQ, per germline.

The rearrangement joins TRBV7-3 to TRBJ2-3; D possibly corresponds to TRBD1 (5 bases). The V gene lost 2 bases and the J gene lost 3 bases, with 9 bases spanning the gap. Germline V gene sequence: CDR1 SGHTA, CDR2 FQGTGA. CDR3 size: 14 residues. The CDR3 DNA sequence: TGTGCCAGCAGCTTAGCCAGGGCGACAGATACGCAGTATTTT. This codes for CASSLARATDTQYF. The full variable domain, with the rest looked up from reference TRBV7-3 and TRBJ2-3, is GAGVSQTPSNKVTEKGKYVELRCDPISGHTALYWYRQSLGQGPEFLIYFQGTGAADDSGLPNDRFFAVRPEGSVSTLKIQRTERGDSAVYLCASSLARATDTQYFGPGTRLTVL.

This clone was recorded once. The CDR3 sequence is CSVEDRLNTEAFF. Written as DNA, the CDR3 is TGCAGCGTCGAGGACAGATTGAACACTGAAGCTTTCTTT. The chain couples TRBV29-1 to TRBJ1-1; perhaps TRBD1 as D (6 bases). This CDR3 is 13 amino acids long. V was cut by 6 bases and J by 0 bases, with 11 bases left in between. The germline V gene encodes CDR1 SQVTM and CDR2 ANQGSEA.

The genes are TRBV11-3 and TRBJ2-1, with 16 bases that match TRBD2. Trimming removed 6 bases from V and 6 bases from J; junction bases left unmatched: 11. This CDR3 region has 18 residues. Germline lookup yields CDR1 SGHNT and CDR2 YENEEA. The CDR3 DNA sequence: TGTGCCAGCAGTCCCTCCGGGACTAGCGGGGGGGCGGGCAATGAGCAGTTCTTC. Translating gives CASSPSGTSGGAGNEQFF.

The V gene is TRBV6-5, the J gene TRBJ1-2; 8 bases agree with TRBD1. In germline, CDR1 is MNHEY, CDR2 SVGAGI. The V segment lost 6 bases and the J segment 4 bases; nucleotides outside the gene matches: 4. The CDR3 has 13 residues. This CDR3 reads CASSQDRVYGYTF. In DNA form, the CDR3 reads TGTGCCAGCAGCCAGGACAGGGTCTATGGCTACACCTTC.

This sequence joins TRBV2 and TRBJ2-5; D is unclear. V was pared by 6 bases and J by 5 bases, with 13 bases between. The CDR3 sequence is 13 residues long. The V gene's germline CDR1 is SNHLY and CDR2 FYNNEI. CDR3 nucleotides: TGTGCCAGCAGCCGGTCCAATCTGGAGACCCAGTACTTC. Amino acid sequence: CASSRSNLETQYF.

This chain links TRBV3-1 (or the pseudogene TRBV3-2) with TRBJ2-5, with 7 bases fitting TRBD1. This CDR3 has 15 amino acids. Germline assignment: CDR1 LGHDT and CDR2 YNNKEL (reference sequence). Trimming cost V 0 bases and J 5 bases; bases outside gene matches: 6. CDR3: CASSQDTGVVETQYF. Written as DNA, the CDR3 is TGTGCCAGCAGCCAAGATACAGGGGTTGTGGAGACCCAGTACTTC.

The chain uses TRBV29-1 and TRBJ2-2; D not resolved. CDR1 is SQVTM and CDR2 is ANQGSEA in the germline V gene. The germline V and J ends were trimmed by 4 bases and 0 bases, with 9 bases remaining between them. The CDR3 totals 14 residues. The CDR3 loop is CSVVPQTNTGELFF. The CDR3 DNA follows: TGCAGCGTTGTTCCCCAAACGAACACCGGGGAGCTGTTTTTT.

CDR3 amino acids: CASSPAGDYGYTF. The DNA of the CDR3 is TGTGCCAGCAGCCCGGCCGGGGACTATGGCTACACCTTC. The rearrangement joins TRBV11-2 to TRBJ1-2; no clear D. Trimming stripped 5 bases from V and 3 bases from J, with 10 bases between. The CDR3 loop spans 13 amino acids. Germline V CDR1 and CDR2: SGHAT, FQNNGV.

The J gene is TRBJ1-1, the V gene TRBV5-1; 8 positions agree with TRBD1. Germline V lookup: CDR1 SGHRS, CDR2 YFSETQ. V lost 4 bases, J lost 8 bases, and 7 bases stayed unmatched. The CDR3 is 13 residues long. The CDR3 DNA follows: TGCGCCAGCAGCCCAGGACAGGGTAACGAAGCTTTCTTT. Translation: CASSPGQGNEAFF.

J is TRBJ2-1 and V is TRBV5-6; 8 bases match TRBD1. The J segment lost 4 bases and the V segment lost 2 bases, leaving 2 bases of the junction unmatched. CDR3 size: 14 residues. CDR1 SGHDT and CDR2 YYEEEE come from the germline V gene. The CDR3 sequence: CASSFGQGYNEQFF. The CDR3 coding sequence is TGTGCCAGCAGCTTTGGACAGGGATACAATGAGCAGTTCTTC.

V is TRBV9 and J is TRBJ2-6, with 8 bases aligning to TRBD1. CDR1 and CDR2 (germline): SGDLS, YYNGEE. CDR3 size: 17 residues. V lost 0 bases, J lost 3 bases, and 5 bases stayed unmatched. This chain's CDR3 is CASSVDSRGLGANVLTF. DNA for the CDR3: TGTGCCAGCAGCGTAGATAGCAGGGGGCTTGGGGCCAACGTCCTGACTTTC.

This chain joins TRBV19 and TRBJ2-2, with TRBD1 as a possible D gene (5 bases). Germline V gives CDR1 LNHDA, CDR2 SQIVND (reference sequence). The CDR3 extends over 14 amino acids. V was clipped by 7 bases and J by 7 bases, with 16 bases between them. The CDR3 loop reads CASKPTEQYGELFF. Here the CDR3 DNA reads TGTGCCAGTAAACCGACAGAGCAATACGGGGAGCTGTTTTTT.

This clone was seen a few times. The chain carries TRBV5-1 and TRBJ2-7, with 7 bases aligning to TRBD1. The CDR3 covers 14 residues. Unmatched junction bases numbered 4, after V lost 0 bases and J lost 4 bases. Germline V gives CDR1 SGHRS, CDR2 YFSETQ. The CDR3 loop reads CASSLEGTVYEQYF. The CDR3 nucleotides are TGCGCCAGCAGCTTGGAAGGGACAGTTTACGAGCAGTACTTC.

V is TRBV5-1 and J is TRBJ2-3; D unclear. Trimming took 2 bases from V and 3 from J, leaving 7 bases between them. The CDR3 runs 13 residues. CDR1 is SGHRS, CDR2 YFSETQ, per germline. The CDR3 reads CASSFDGTDTQYF. In nucleotides, the CDR3 is TGCGCCAGCAGCTTTGACGGGACAGATACGCAGTATTTT.

The chain combines TRBV19 with TRBJ2-3; TRBD2 matches at 9 bases. The germline gives CDR1 LNHDA, CDR2 SQIVND (reference sequence). The CDR3 has 15 amino acids. V shed 7 bases and J 0 bases; nucleotides not matched to a gene: 5. The CDR3 region has the DNA TGTGCCAGTAACGGAGCGGGGGGTAGCACAGATACGCAGTATTTT. Amino acids: CASNGAGGSTDTQYF.

CDR3 bases: TGTGCCAGCAGCCAGTCAACTAGCGGGGGCTCGGGAGAGCAGTTCTTC. Its protein product is CASSQSTSGGSGEQFF. The V call is TRBV3-1 (or the pseudogene TRBV3-2), the J call TRBJ2-1, with 11 bases aligning to TRBD2. Looked up from germline, CDR1 is LGHDT and CDR2 is YNNKEL (reference sequence). The ends lost 3 bases at V and 10 bases at J; junction bases unmatched: 11. The CDR3 runs 16 residues.

The V call is TRBV18, the J call TRBJ2-5; the match to TRBD1 covers 10 bases. The CDR3 runs to 15 residues. The germline CDR1 and CDR2 sequences are KGHSH and LQKENI. V was pared by 4 bases and J by 5 bases, with 7 bases of the junction left unmatched. CDR3 residues: CASSLTTGGGETQYF. The CDR3 nucleotides are TGTGCCAGCTCACTTACGACAGGGGGCGGTGAGACCCAGTACTTC. Full variable domain (outside the CDR3, taken from reference TRBV18 and TRBJ2-5): NAGVMQNPRHLVRRRGQEARLRCSPMKGHSHVYWYRQLPEEGLKFMVYLQKENIIDESGMPKERFSAEFPKEGPSILRIQQVVRGDSAAYFCASSLTTGGGETQYFGPGTRLLVL.

The V gene is TRBV29-1, the J gene TRBJ1-1; the match to TRBD1 covers 8 bases. Per the germline V gene, CDR1 is SQVTM and CDR2 is ANQGSEA. The CDR3 has 13 amino acids. Trimming at V came to 5 bases and at J to 4 bases, leaving 6 bases not matched to a gene. The CDR3 nucleotides are TGCAGCGTTTGGACAGGGCGGGGCACTGAAGCTTTCTTT. This gives the protein CSVWTGRGTEAFF. Full variable domain (outside the CDR3, taken from reference TRBV29-1 and TRBJ1-1): SAVISQKPSRDICQRGTSLTIQCQVDSQVTMMFWYRQQPGQSLTLIATANQGSEATYESGFVIDKFPISRPNLTFSTLTVSNMSPEDSSIYLCSVWTGRGTEAFFGQGTRLTVV.

The chain employs TRBV19 and TRBJ1-1; no firm D call. The germline V and J ends were trimmed by 4 bases and 5 bases, with 14 bases remaining between them. CDR3 size: 14 residues. The germline V gene has CDR1 LNHDA and CDR2 SQIVND (reference sequence). The CDR3 sequence: CASSSHGLRTEAFF. CDR3 coding DNA: TGTGCCAGTAGTAGCCATGGCTTACGAACTGAAGCTTTCTTT.

The gene calls are TRBV7-8 and TRBJ1-5; maybe TRBD1 (5 bases). Germline V gives CDR1 SGHVS, CDR2 FQNEAQ. V lost 2 bases and J lost 2, with 16 bases in between. This CDR3 spans 17 amino acids. CDR3 loop: CASSLSRVNYGNQPQHF. In DNA form, the CDR3 reads TGTGCCAGCAGCTTATCCAGGGTCAATTATGGCAATCAGCCCCAGCATTTT. The variable domain in full, with the rest retrieved from reference TRBV7-8 and TRBJ1-5, is GAGVSQSPRYKVAKRGQDVALRCDPISGHVSLFWYQQALGQGPEFLTYFQNEAQLDKSGLPSDRFFAERPEGSVSTLKIQRTQQEDSAVYLCASSLSRVNYGNQPQHFGDGTRLSIL.

The chain couples TRBV29-1 to TRBJ1-3, with D possibly matching TRBD1 (5 bases). Looked up from germline, CDR1 is SQVTM and CDR2 is ANQGSEA. This CDR3 region has 14 residues. Trimming cost V 4 bases and J 4 bases, with 14 bases left between them. The CDR3 coding sequence is TGCAGCGTTGCCCGGCAGGGTGGAGGAAACACCATATATTTT. Its translation: CSVARQGGGNTIYF.

The chain is built from TRBV7-2 and TRBJ2-3; D might be TRBD2 (6 bases). Trimming took 4 bases from V and 6 from J, leaving 17 bases between them. This CDR3 region has 15 residues. Germline CDR1 reads SGHTA; CDR2 reads FQGNSA. The CDR3 loop is CASSSPGASVDTQYF. The CDR3 nucleotides read TGTGCCAGCAGCTCCCCTGGGGCTAGCGTTGATACGCAGTATTTT.

J is TRBJ2-3 and V is TRBV18; D is unresolved. The germline V gene encodes CDR1 KGHSH and CDR2 LQKENI. This CDR3 region has 14 residues. Trimming took off 6 bases at V and 1 base at J, with 11 bases between the two ends. CDR3 region: CASSPAVRTDTQYF. The CDR3 coding sequence is TGTGCCAGCTCTCCGGCGGTGCGCACAGATACGCAGTATTTT.

There are a few counts of this clone. The chain carries TRBV27 and TRBJ2-7; D gene unclear. V was pared by 10 bases and J by 4 bases, with 8 bases between. There are 10 residues in the CDR3. CDR1 is MNHEY, CDR2 SMNVEV, per germline (reference sequence). The DNA for the CDR3 is TGTGCCACCAGCTCGTACGAGCAGTACTTC. Its protein is CATSSYEQYF.

This clone was observed a handful of times. The V call is TRBV3-1 (or the pseudogene TRBV3-2), the J call TRBJ1-1; no clear D. CDR3 length equals 11 residues. Germline CDR1 reads LGHDT; CDR2 reads YNNKEL (reference sequence). The V end lost 8 bases, the J end lost 5 bases, and 9 bases lay between the germline ends. CDR3: CASGGLTEAFF. In DNA, the CDR3 is TGTGCCAGCGGCGGATTAACTGAAGCTTTCTTT.

The CDR3 loop reads CASSIGAPDTQYF. The CDR3 DNA is TGTGCCAGTAGTATAGGAGCTCCAGATACGCAGTATTTT. J is TRBJ2-3 and V is TRBV19; D is unclear. The CDR3 is made up of 13 amino acids. In germline, CDR1 is LNHDA, CDR2 SQIVND (reference sequence). Trimming took 1 base from V and 4 from J, leaving 6 bases between them.

The rearrangement uses TRBV10-1 and TRBJ2-3; TRBD1 aligns across 11 bases. This CDR3 region has 17 residues. Losses at the gene ends were 6 bases for V and 3 bases for J; bases not matched to a gene: 11. Germline V lookup: CDR1 WNHNN, CDR2 SYGVQD (reference sequence). The CDR3 is CASSGSTGTGGTDTQYF. The CDR3 DNA reads TGCGCCAGCAGCGGGTCCACCGGGACAGGGGGTACAGATACGCAGTATTTT.

The chain uses TRBV18 and TRBJ2-7, with D possibly matching TRBD1 (6 bases). The CDR3 spans 13 residues. Trimming cost V 3 bases and J 5 bases, with 11 bases left between them. CDR1 is KGHSH and CDR2 is LQKENI in the germline V gene. The CDR3 DNA is TGTGCCAGCTCACCTGGCTCAGGGGACGAGCAGTACTTC. This gives the protein CASSPGSGDEQYF.

In its sample, this clone was seen a few times. The genes are TRBV19 and TRBJ1-5, with 11 bases aligning to TRBD1. There are 16 residues in the CDR3. Unmatched junction bases numbered 5, after V lost 0 bases and J lost 7 bases. Germline V CDR1 and CDR2: LNHDA, SQIVND (reference sequence). CDR3 residues: CASSIDLRTGGQPQHF. The CDR3 bases are TGTGCCAGTAGTATAGATCTGAGGACAGGGGGCCAGCCCCAGCATTTT.